This is a list of T cell receptor beta chains from one sample in a study of blood T cell repertoires in COVID-19. Assay: immunoSEQ multiplex PCR; the TCRdb copy retains only in-frame clones and omits some. The sample shows 110,000 to 150,000 clones, about four fifths of them seen only once. Material: PBMCs or T cells enriched from blood (not recorded which). The receptors stem from a young woman who had been exposed to COVID-19. CDR3s leave out the opening cysteine and the closing phenylalanine or tryptophan. The size of a clone is reported for some rows only, either as once, few or many, or as a class for expanded clones.

length: 13
size: -
V: TRBV2
CDR3: ASSEAGAGGEKLF

length: 12
size: -
V: TRBV6-6
CDR3: ASSKTGYTGELF

length: 12
size: once
V: TRBV14
CDR3: ASSQTLGATEAF

length: 9
size: -
V: TRBV27
CDR3: ASSLGQAAF

length: 12
size: -
V: TRBV6-5
CDR3: ASRDILAKNIQY

length: 11
size: -
V: TRBV28
CDR3: ASSTGGGNEQY

length: 13
size: -
V: TRBV6-5
CDR3: ASSYSGGSSYEQY

length: 13
size: -
V: TRBV6-5
CDR3: ASREIPPGFETQY

length: 14
size: -
V: TRBV5-1
CDR3: ASGGTGGWEEDTQY

length: 13
size: -
V: TRBV30
CDR3: AWSGSIAPGDEQF

length: 15
size: -
V: TRBV5-6
CDR3: ASSEEDSRSGANVLT

length: 11
size: -
V: TRBV28
CDR3: ATLEPGARGAF

length: 13
size: -
V: TRBV19
CDR3: ASRQRDRGAYEQY

length: 13
size: few
V: TRBV4-2
CDR3: ASSQESGGTGELF

length: 14
size: -
V: TRBV28
CDR3: ASSLGSSGFYNEQF

length: 13
size: -
V: TRBV4-1
CDR3: ASSLSGTHLDEQF

length: 14
size: -
V: TRBV9
CDR3: ASSARGVHTGNTIY

length: 12
size: -
V: TRBV5-4
CDR3: ASSQQGSQETQY

length: 14
size: -
V: TRBV19
CDR3: ASSMVFSGSYNEQF

length: 11
size: few
V: TRBV4-1
CDR3: ASRGLTYNEQF

length: 12
size: -
V: TRBV7-2
CDR3: ASSLARGTDTQY

length: 13
size: -
V: TRBV19
CDR3: ASSARSELTYEQY

length: 14
size: -
V: TRBV14
CDR3: ASSQGRGWNTGELF

length: 14
size: -
V: TRBV7-6
CDR3: ASSESSAGGYNEQF

length: 13
size: -
V: TRBV10-1
CDR3: AIQGGSKLAGELF

length: 12
size: -
V: TRBV11-2
CDR3: ASRLAGVDNEQF

length: 13
size: -
V: TRBV6-5
CDR3: ASRYPGLAGDEQF

length: 14
size: -
V: TRBV9
CDR3: ASSVVDSVSGNTIY

length: 15
size: -
V: TRBV25-1
CDR3: ASSANRGLSSYNEQF

length: 9
size: -
V: TRBV20-1
CDR3: SAKQENIQY

length: 13
size: -
V: TRBV5-8
CDR3: ASSLLPGQAVGYT

length: 13
size: once
V: TRBV4-3
CDR3: ASSQIWDYLYEQY

length: 12
size: -
V: TRBV20-1
CDR3: SASTGTGDQPQH

length: 13
size: -
V: TRBV24-1
CDR3: ATSAPRRANSPLH

length: 14
size: -
V: TRBV2
CDR3: AHGTSGAIVQETQY

length: 12
size: once
V: TRBV30
CDR3: AWSLQQGFYEQY

length: 13
size: many
V: TRBV5-1
CDR3: ASSLLTSGSYEQY

length: 15
size: few
V: TRBV5-4
CDR3: ASSLEADGKPTYEQY

length: 13
size: -
V: TRBV6-5
CDR3: ASRDSPSSYNEQF

length: 13
size: -
V: TRBV10-3
CDR3: AISDDPRDSSGAF

length: 13
size: -
V: TRBV4-3
CDR3: ASSSRRTSSDTQY

length: 14
size: -
V: TRBV7-9
CDR3: ASSLGRFATNEKLF

length: 13
size: once
V: TRBV28
CDR3: ASGDRAQLNYGYT

length: 14
size: -
V: TRBV19
CDR3: ASSIAGRQGNHEQY

length: 13
size: -
V: TRBV4-1
CDR3: ASSQDRGIPYEQY

length: 11
size: -
V: TRBV12-3/TRBV12-4
CDR3: ASSSSNTGELF

length: 11
size: -
V: TRBV11-1
CDR3: ASAWDSDTEAF

length: 13
size: -
V: TRBV28
CDR3: ASRWSGGRSQPQH

length: 14
size: -
V: TRBV27
CDR3: ASSSPSGRATDTQY

length: 9
size: -
V: TRBV27
CDR3: ASSFLDTQY

length: 16
size: -
V: TRBV7-9
CDR3: ASSLTVGRLEVVDTQY